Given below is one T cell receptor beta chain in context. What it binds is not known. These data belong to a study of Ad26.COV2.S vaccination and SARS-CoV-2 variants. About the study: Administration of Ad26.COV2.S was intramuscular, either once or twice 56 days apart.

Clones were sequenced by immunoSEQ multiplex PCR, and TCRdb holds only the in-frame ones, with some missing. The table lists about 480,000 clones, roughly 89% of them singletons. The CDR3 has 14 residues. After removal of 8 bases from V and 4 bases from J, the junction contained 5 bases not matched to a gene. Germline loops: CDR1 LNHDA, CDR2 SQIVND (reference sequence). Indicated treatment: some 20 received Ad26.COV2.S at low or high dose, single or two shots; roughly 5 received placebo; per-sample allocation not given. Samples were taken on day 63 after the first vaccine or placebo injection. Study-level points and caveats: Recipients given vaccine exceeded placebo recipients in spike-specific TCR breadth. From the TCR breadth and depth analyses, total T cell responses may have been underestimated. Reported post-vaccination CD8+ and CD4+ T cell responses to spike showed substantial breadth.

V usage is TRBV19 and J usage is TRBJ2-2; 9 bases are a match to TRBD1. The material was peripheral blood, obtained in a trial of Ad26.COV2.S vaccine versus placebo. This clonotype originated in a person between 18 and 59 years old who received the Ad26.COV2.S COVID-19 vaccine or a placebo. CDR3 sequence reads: CASRDRDSTGELFF. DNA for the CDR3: TGTGCCAGTCGGGACAGGGATTCCACCGGGGAGCTGTTTTTT. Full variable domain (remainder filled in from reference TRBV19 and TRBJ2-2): DGGITQSPKYLFRKEGQNVTLSCEQNLNHDAMYWYRQDPGQGLRLIYYSQIVNDFQKGDIAEGYSVSREKKESFPLTVTSAQKNPTAFYLCASRDRDSTGELFFGEGSRLTVL.